The 2 T cell receptor beta chains reported below all come from one sample, sequenced in a study of T cell responses to AZD1222 COVID-19 vaccine. Method: immunoSEQ multiplex PCR; TCRdb's copy keeps in-frame clones and lacks some. This sample has approximately 100,000 clones, with approximately 91% found just once. The sample was peripheral blood, taken on day 0 of MenACWY control vaccination. The source is an adult in good health.

CDR3 sequence reads: CAWSPGPKNTIYF. CDR3 DNA: TGTGCCTGGAGTCCGGGCCCCAAGAACACCATATATTTT. The chain uses TRBV30 and TRBJ1-3, with no clear D. Per germline, CDR1 GTSNPN and CDR2 SVGIG (reference sequence). Trimming shortened V by 2 bases and J by 7 bases, and 12 bases separated the two germline ends. This CDR3 is built from 13 residues.

This chain uses TRBV10-3 with TRBJ1-1; TRBD1 might be the D (5 bases). This CDR3 region has 13 residues. Trimming cost V 5 bases and J 1 base, with 8 bases left between them. Germline V gene data show CDR1 as ENHRY and CDR2 as SYGVKD. The CDR3 loop is CAISYGTNTEAFF. The CDR3 bases are TGTGCCATCAGTTACGGGACGAACACTGAAGCTTTCTTT.